These T cell receptor beta chains were read from a single sample in a study of blood T cells in healthy people across ages. TCRdb re-analysed the 5' RACE reads in MiXCR, keeping a single row per CDR3 protein. The table lists around 1.5 million distinct CDR3 sequences, approximately 38% of them singletons. Sample: blood. The receptors here all came from a woman between 18 and 29 years old in good health. The CDR3 runs from the conserved cysteine through the conserved F or W. Fields, in order: J gene, D gene, V gene, clone size, CDR3 protein, CDR3 DNA. The D gene is left open where the match is weak. Size is omitted from some rows. Given values are once, few, many or a class for expanded clones.

J: TRBJ2-5; D: NA; V: TRBV7-2; size: few; CDR3: CASSLGPTSQETQYF; DNA: TGTGCCAGCAGCTTAGGCCCGACTAGCCAAGAGACCCAGTACTTC
J: TRBJ1-1; D: NA; V: TRBV20-1; size: NA; CDR3: CSTSGFTGQAFF; DNA: TGCAGTACGTCAGGGTTTACGGGGCAAGCTTTCTTT
J: TRBJ2-7; D: NA; V: TRBV5-1; size: NA; CDR3: CASSLYGAYEQYF; DNA: TGCGCCAGCAGCTTGTATGGGGCCTACGAGCAGTACTTC
J: TRBJ1-2; D: NA; V: TRBV7-8; size: NA; CDR3: CASSTTSGVYGYTF; DNA: TGTGCCAGCAGCACGACGTCAGGGGTCTATGGCTACACCTTC
J: TRBJ2-5; D: NA; V: TRBV10-3; size: few; CDR3: CAASRAIAETQYF; DNA: TGTGCCGCCAGCAGGGCTATCGCAGAGACCCAGTACTTC
J: TRBJ2-1; D: NA; V: TRBV9; size: NA; CDR3: CASSPRGGGFSYNEQFF; DNA: TGTGCCAGCAGCCCCAGGGGCGGGGGTTTCTCCTACAATGAGCAGTTCTTC
J: TRBJ2-1; D: TRBD2; V: TRBV20-1; size: NA; CDR3: CSAPSHHSGGVFF; DNA: TGCAGTGCTCCTTCCCACCATAGCGGGGGTGTGTTCTTC
J: TRBJ2-1; D: TRBD2; V: TRBV12-3/TRBV12-4; size: NA; CDR3: CASSSLAGFDEQFF; DNA: TGTGCCAGCAGTAGCCTAGCGGGGTTCGATGAGCAGTTCTTC
J: TRBJ1-2; D: NA; V: TRBV27; size: few; CDR3: CASSPGDGGYGYTF; DNA: TGTGCCAGCAGCCCCGGGGACGGAGGCTATGGCTACACCTTC
J: TRBJ2-3; D: NA; V: TRBV11-2; size: NA; CDR3: CASSSSGTAGTDTQYF; DNA: TGTGCCAGCAGCTCGAGCGGGACAGCGGGCACAGATACGCAGTATTTT
J: TRBJ2-3; D: TRBD2; V: TRBV15; size: few; CDR3: CAARDRAGAVVDTQYF; DNA: TGTGCCGCCCGGGACCGAGCGGGAGCAGTTGTAGATACGCAGTATTTT
J: TRBJ1-5; D: NA; V: TRBV5-1; size: NA; CDR3: CASSPGGPDQPQHF; DNA: TGCGCCAGCAGCCCCGGAGGACCGGATCAGCCCCAGCATTTT
J: TRBJ1-5; D: NA; V: TRBV30; size: NA; CDR3: CAWSAFERNQPQHF; DNA: TGTGCCTGGAGCGCGTTCGAACGAAATCAGCCCCAGCATTTT
J: TRBJ2-1; D: NA; V: TRBV4-2; size: many; CDR3: CASSAEVGEQFF; DNA: TGTGCCAGCAGCGCCGAAGTCGGTGAGCAGTTCTTC
J: TRBJ1-1; D: NA; V: TRBV20-1; size: few; CDR3: CSARASSGGDTEAFF; DNA: TGCAGTGCTAGAGCCTCGAGCGGGGGGGACACTGAAGCTTTCTTT
J: TRBJ2-7; D: NA; V: TRBV7-9; size: NA; CDR3: CASSPRGAGTASYEQYF; DNA: TGTGCCAGCAGCCCTAGGGGGGCCGGGACAGCCTCCTACGAGCAGTACTTC
J: TRBJ2-3; D: TRBD2; V: TRBV6-2/TRBV6-3; size: NA; CDR3: CASTRLAGGPRSTDTQYF; DNA: TGTGCCAGCACTCGACTAGCGGGAGGGCCTAGATCGACAGATACGCAGTATTTT
J: TRBJ2-1; D: TRBD2; V: TRBV11-2; size: few; CDR3: CASSFWASSGGNNEQFF; DNA: TGTGCCAGCAGCTTTTGGGCCTCTAGCGGGGGGAACAATGAGCAGTTCTTC
J: TRBJ2-7; D: NA; V: TRBV20-1; size: few; CDR3: CSARAKGSYEQYF; DNA: TGCAGTGCTAGAGCTAAGGGTTCCTACGAGCAGTACTTC
J: TRBJ1-5; D: TRBD1; V: TRBV7-9; size: NA; CDR3: CASTSDRAMNQPQHF; DNA: TGTGCCAGCACCTCGGACAGGGCTATGAATCAGCCCCAGCATTTT
J: TRBJ2-1; D: NA; V: TRBV18; size: few; CDR3: CASSWVREPREANEQFF; DNA: TGTGCCAGCTCATGGGTGCGCGAGCCGAGAGAGGCCAATGAGCAGTTCTTC
J: TRBJ2-7; D: NA; V: TRBV4-2; size: NA; CDR3: CASSPRPGSSYEQYF; DNA: TGTGCCAGCAGCCCCCGCCCGGGGAGCTCCTACGAGCAGTACTTC
J: TRBJ1-6; D: NA; V: TRBV7-3; size: NA; CDR3: CASSLTPGITGSPLHF; DNA: TGTGCCAGCAGCTTAACGCCAGGCATAACGGGTTCACCCCTCCACTTT
J: TRBJ2-7; D: NA; V: TRBV21-1; size: NA; CDR3: CASSKIKDPTYEQYF; DNA: TGTGCCAGCAGCAAAATCAAGGATCCAACCTACGAGCAGTACTTC
J: TRBJ2-1; D: NA; V: TRBV25-1; size: few; CDR3: CASSLLAPNNEQFF; DNA: TGTGCCAGCAGCCTTCTAGCACCTAACAATGAGCAGTTCTTC
J: TRBJ1-2; D: TRBD1; V: TRBV12-3/TRBV12-4; size: NA; CDR3: CASSLGPTGGDYGYTF; DNA: TGTGCCAGCAGTTTAGGCCCTACAGGGGGCGACTATGGCTACACCTTC